The 18 T cell receptor beta chains in this list originate from one sample, sequenced in a study of post-analysis software for immune sequencing data. Findings and caveats of the study: Among 4 or 5 TRBV segments more frequent in patients than controls were TRBV5-6, TRBV5-1 and TRBV20-1.

Each TCR beta cDNA library carried unique molecular identifiers. TCRdb analysed the PCR reads with MiXCR anew, one entry per CDR3 protein. The data show approximately 730,000 distinct CDR3 sequences, about 32% seen once. Their antigens are not known. Sequenced sample: blood. These receptors were collected from a girl aged 10-17 years with multiple sclerosis.

This chain connects TRBV3-1 to TRBJ1-1; TRBD1 might be the D (5 bases). Trimming took 7 bases from V and 4 from J, leaving 16 bases between them. CDR1 and CDR2 from the germline V gene are LGHDT and YNNKEL (reference sequence). The CDR3 has 14 residues. The CDR3 is CASTIRGPSTEAFF. For the CDR3, the DNA is TGTGCCAGCACCATTAGGGGCCCGAGCACTGAAGCTTTCTTT.

This clonotype came up many times. CDR3 DNA sequence: TGTGCCAGCGGACGTGGGGGTTTGAACGAGCAGTACTTC. It encodes CASGRGGLNEQYF. V usage is TRBV27 and J usage is TRBJ2-7; D tentatively reads TRBD1 or TRBD2 (5 bases each). Trimming pared 8 bases from V and 5 bases from J, leaving 16 bases between. CDR3 length: 13 amino acids. Germline assignment: CDR1 MNHEY and CDR2 SMNVEV (reference sequence).

Note on this clonotype: A read error may produce the germline difference seen at one junction end. The V and J genes are TRBV5-1 and TRBJ1-6, with D possibly matching TRBD1 (6 bases). The CDR3 contains 15 residues. Germline loops: CDR1 SGHRS, CDR2 YFSETQ. CDR3 residues: CASSNTGSRNSPPHF. The CDR3 DNA is TGCGCCAGCAGCAATACAGGGTCACGGAATTCACCCCCCCACTTT.

The chain joins TRBV20-1 to TRBJ1-3; 7 bases match TRBD1. V gave up 1 base and J gave up 0 bases; unmatched junction bases: 6. CDR3 length: 16 residues. Per germline, CDR1 DFQATT and CDR2 SNEGSKA (reference sequence). For the CDR3, the DNA is TGCAGTGCTAGAGCGAGCAGGGGGAGCTCTGGAAACACCATATATTTT. This translates into CSARASRGSSGNTIYF.

This clonotype was counted between two and nine times. V and J are TRBV3-1 and TRBJ1-1; D uncertain. V lost 1 base and J 0 bases, leaving 18 bases between the germline ends. This CDR3 comprises 18 residues. Per the germline V gene, CDR1 is LGHDT and CDR2 is YNNKEL (reference sequence). CDR3 sequence: CASSQGGFQRALNTEAFF. CDR3 sequence (DNA): TGTGCCAGCAGCCAAGGCGGTTTCCAGAGGGCCTTGAACACTGAAGCTTTCTTT. Supplemented by reference TRBV3-1 and TRBJ1-1, the full variable domain reads DTAVSQTPKYLVTQMGNDKSIKCEQNLGHDTMYWYKQDSKKFLKIMFSYNNKELIINETVPNRFSPKSPDKAHLNLHINSLELGDSAVYFCASSQGGFQRALNTEAFFGQGTRLTVV.

The table lists this clonotype with a few counts. The chain employs TRBV20-1 and TRBJ2-2, with D unresolved. The CDR3 has 11 residues. Trimming stripped 1 base from V and 6 bases from J, with 3 bases between. The germline V gene has CDR1 DFQATT and CDR2 SNEGSKA (reference sequence). CDR3 sequence: CSARGSGELFF. The CDR3 nucleotides read TGCAGTGCTAGAGGGTCCGGGGAGCTGTTTTTT.

About this clonotype itself: At one of its ends the junction is not consistent with the germline gene, which may arise from a read error. The chain couples TRBV7-2 to TRBJ2-3; no clear D gene. This CDR3 is built from 12 residues. The germline V gene encodes CDR1 SGHTA and CDR2 FQGNSA. The CDR3 DNA reads TGTGCCAGCAGCTCTGACACAGATACGCGGTATTTT. This translates into CASSSDTDTRYF.

This sequence joins TRBV3-1 and TRBJ2-3; D is perhaps TRBD1 (6 bases). The CDR3 sequence is 16 residues long. The V gene's germline CDR1 is LGHDT and CDR2 YNNKEL (reference sequence). V lost 4 bases to trimming and J lost 0 bases, with 14 bases between them. CDR3 protein: CASSPPTGISTDTQYF. DNA of the CDR3: TGTGCCAGCAGCCCCCCGACAGGTATAAGCACAGATACGCAGTATTTT.

The sample holds a few counts of this clonotype. This rearrangement joins TRBV20-1 to TRBJ2-5; possible D gene TRBD2, 5 bases. Germline CDR1 and CDR2: DFQATT and SNEGSKA (reference sequence). Trimming took 3 bases from V and 0 from J, leaving 8 bases between them. This CDR3 has 13 residues. CDR3 amino acids: CSASTRHQETQYF. The DNA for the CDR3 is TGCAGTGCTAGTACTAGACACCAAGAGACCCAGTACTTC.

This clonotype was seen a handful of times. The DNA of the CDR3 is TGTGCCAGCAGCTTGGCGGTGGAGGATCAGCCCCAGCATTTT. Protein sequence: CASSLAVEDQPQHF. The chain carries TRBV5-5 and TRBJ1-5; D remains unclear. The V gene lost 0 bases and the J gene lost 5 bases, with 9 bases spanning the gap. Germline CDR1 reads SGHKS; CDR2 reads YYEKEE (reference sequence). There are 14 residues in the CDR3.

The CDR3 protein is CASSYVASGRIYNEQFF. The CDR3 coding sequence is TGTGCCAGCAGTTACGTGGCTAGCGGGAGGATCTACAATGAGCAGTTCTTC. The chain joins TRBV6-2 or TRBV6-3 to TRBJ2-1, with 11 bases that match TRBD2. V trimming: 2 bases; J trimming: 3 bases; junction bases outside the gene matches: 6. From germline, CDR1 is MNHEY and CDR2 SVGEGT. The CDR3 is made up of 17 amino acids.

The CDR3 loop is CASSLVTGENIQYF. CDR3 sequence (DNA): TGTGCCAGCAGCTTAGTTACCGGAGAAAACATTCAGTACTTC. This chain links TRBV7-9 with TRBJ2-4; D gene unclear. CDR3 length: 14 amino acids. Germline loops: CDR1 SEHNR, CDR2 FQNEAQ (reference sequence). V was cut by 1 base and J by 5 bases, with 9 bases left in between.

The chain couples TRBV28 to TRBJ2-3; D remains unclear. CDR3 length: 15 residues. Germline values: CDR1 MDHEN, CDR2 SYDVKM. V was trimmed by 3 bases and J by 0 bases, leaving 10 bases between them. The CDR3: CASSFGVFSTDTQYF. In nucleotides, the CDR3 is TGTGCCAGCAGTTTCGGCGTATTTAGCACAGATACGCAGTATTTT.

V gene TRBV29-1 combines with J gene TRBJ2-7; 10 bases agree with TRBD2. From germline, CDR1 is SQVTM and CDR2 ANQGSEA. The V gene end was trimmed by 4 bases and the J gene end by 6 bases; junction bases not matched to a gene: 6. This CDR3 comprises 13 residues. CDR3 region: CSVGASGGGEQYF. The CDR3 bases are TGCAGCGTTGGGGCTAGCGGGGGTGGCGAGCAGTACTTC.

The rearrangement joins TRBV6-1 to TRBJ1-1; possible D gene TRBD1, 6 bases. The V gene's germline CDR1 is MNHNS and CDR2 SASEGT. The CDR3 totals 13 residues. V lost 6 bases, J lost 5 bases, and 13 bases lay in between. CDR3 coding DNA: TGTGCCAGCAGAACAGGGTGGGAAACTGAAGCTTTCTTT. Its protein is CASRTGWETEAFF.

This rearrangement joins TRBV12-3 or TRBV12-4 to TRBJ2-3, with D uncertain. This CDR3 comprises 14 residues. Deletions cut 5 bases from V and 4 bases from J, with 13 bases between. CDR3 bases: TGTGCCAGCAGTCCTCATACGAGAGCAGATACGCAGTATTTT. This translates into CASSPHTRADTQYF.

This clonotype was found once. The V call is TRBV7-6, the J call TRBJ2-1; TRBD2 is a possible D gene (6 bases). The length of the CDR3 is 13 residues. V dropped 4 bases and J dropped 9 bases, with 13 bases sitting between them. Germline CDR1 SGHVS, CDR2 FNYEAQ. The DNA of the CDR3 is TGTGCCAGCAGCTACGGGAGTAAGGTTGAGCAGTTCTTC. Protein sequence: CASSYGSKVEQFF. The whole variable domain, remainder taken from reference TRBV7-6 and TRBJ2-1, is GAGVSQSPRYKVTKRGQDVALRCDPISGHVSLYWYRQALGQGPEFLTYFNYEAQQDKSGLPNDRFSAERPEGSISTLTIQRTEQRDSAMYRCASSYGSKVEQFFGPGTRLTVL.

The V and J genes are TRBV6-2 or TRBV6-3 and TRBJ2-1; no firm D call. V was cut by 5 bases and J by 3 bases, with 11 bases left in between. The germline gives CDR1 MNHEY, CDR2 SVGEGT. There are 14 residues in the CDR3. Here the CDR3 DNA reads TGTGCCAGCAGTCAGGACGTAGGCTACAATGAGCAGTTCTTC. It codes for CASSQDVGYNEQFF.